These 16 T cell receptor beta chains originate from one sample sequenced in a study of regulatory T cells in long-lasting Graves disease. To make TCR beta libraries, researchers used iRepertoire HTBI primers and Arm-PCR of CDR3 regions. TCRdb independently ran MiXCR on the multiplex PCR reads; one entry per CDR3 protein. The top ten hold roughly 6.9% of the sample, which has a few hundred thousand distinct CDR3 sequences, 20% to 25% seen once. Documented time point: persistent/refractory GD, antithyroid drugs over 5 years with positive TRAb. After RNA was extracted from PBMCs, the TCR library was made from it. Sequencing was performed on peripheral blood mononuclear cells (PBMCs), taken when the disease was refractory, from a patient treated with antithyroid drugs. The receptors derive from a female donor with Graves disease.

The J gene is TRBJ2-1, the V gene TRBV4-1; 14 positions match TRBD2. Trimming removed 4 bases from V and 8 bases from J; junction bases left unmatched: 4. The CDR3 has 15 amino acids. Per germline, CDR1 MGHRA and CDR2 YSYEKL. CDR3: CASSPTSGGGDEQFF. CDR3 nucleotides: TGCGCCAGCAGCCCGACTAGCGGGGGGGGAGATGAGCAGTTCTTC.

This clonotype was counted at least ten times. This chain links TRBV7-3 with TRBJ1-6, with no clear D. The ends were cut back, 4 bases at V and 5 bases at J, with 9 bases in the middle. Germline assignment: CDR1 SGHTA and CDR2 FQGTGA. The CDR3 is 14 amino acids. This CDR3 reads CASSSGPDNSPLHF. Written as DNA, the CDR3 is TGTGCCAGCAGCTCCGGACCCGATAATTCACCCCTCCACTTT.

This chain joins TRBV12-3 or TRBV12-4 and TRBJ1-1; 9 bases are shared with TRBD1. The length of the CDR3 is 13 residues. Trimming removed 4 bases from V and 7 bases from J; junction bases left unmatched: 4. The CDR3 reads CASSSTGGDEAFF. The DNA for the CDR3 is TGTGCCAGCAGTTCCACAGGGGGCGATGAAGCTTTCTTT.

This clonotype has a count of ten or more. The chain carries TRBV12-3 or TRBV12-4 and TRBJ1-1, with 10 bases matching TRBD1. V gave up 5 bases and J gave up 4 bases; unmatched junction bases: 4. The CDR3 extends over 14 amino acids. The CDR3 protein is CASSRTGGVTEAFF. CDR3 nucleotides: TGTGCCAGCAGTCGGACAGGGGGGGTCACTGAAGCTTTCTTT.

The rearrangement uses TRBV7-9 and TRBJ1-3; 9 nucleotides agree with TRBD1. V lost 5 bases and J lost 0; bases outside the gene matches: 8. CDR3 length: 17 amino acids. Germline values: CDR1 SEHNR, CDR2 FQNEAQ (reference sequence). The CDR3 loop reads CASSVTQGAVSGNTIYF. Written as DNA, the CDR3 is TGTGCCAGCAGCGTAACACAGGGGGCTGTCTCTGGAAACACCATATATTTT.

The V and J genes are TRBV11-1 and TRBJ1-5; D remains ambiguous. From germline, CDR1 is SGHAT and CDR2 FQDESV (reference sequence). Deletions cut 6 bases from V and 1 base from J, with 34 bases between. CDR3 length: 22 residues. CDR3: CASSLLNPPLRLTCLSNQPQHF. CDR3 sequence (DNA): TGTGCCAGCAGTTTACTCAACCCACCCCTCCGTTTGACCTGCCTGAGCAATCAGCCCCAGCATTTT.

The chain joins TRBV28 to TRBJ1-5; D is ambiguous. V was trimmed by 3 bases and J by 0 bases, leaving 9 bases between them. The germline gives CDR1 MDHEN, CDR2 SYDVKM. The CDR3 is 15 residues long. The CDR3 sequence: CASSLAVYSNQPQHF. CDR3 bases: TGTGCCAGCAGTTTGGCAGTATATAGCAATCAGCCCCAGCATTTT.

As to this clonotype: A much larger clone differs by one base, so this may be a read error. This chain joins TRBV28 and TRBJ2-1; D unresolved. From germline, CDR1 is MDHEN and CDR2 SYDVKM. The length of the CDR3 is 13 residues. The CDR3, as DNA: TGTGCCAGCAATTTAACAAGCGACAATGAGCAGTTCTTC. Residues: CASNLTSDNEQFF.

This clonotype appeared many times. The V gene is TRBV20-1, the J gene TRBJ2-7; 12 bases align to TRBD1. CDR3 length: 15 residues. Germline CDR1 is DFQATT and CDR2 is SNEGSKA (reference sequence). Trimming cost V 0 bases and J 5 bases; bases outside gene matches: 5. The CDR3 nucleotides are TGCAGTGCTAGAGATGGGGACAGGGGGCTAAACGAGCAGTACTTC. Translated: CSARDGDRGLNEQYF.

The table lists this clonotype with a few counts. The chain has TRBV19 and TRBJ1-2; 10 positions agree with TRBD1. The CDR3 has 16 residues. Germline V gene data show CDR1 as LNHDA and CDR2 as SQIVND (reference sequence). Losses at the gene ends were 4 bases for V and 6 bases for J; bases not matched to a gene: 11. The CDR3 here is CASSTPWDRGYDGYTF. The CDR3 nucleotides are TGTGCCAGTAGTACCCCCTGGGACAGGGGATACGATGGCTACACCTTC.

This clonotype has a handful of counts. The V call is TRBV6-2 or TRBV6-3, the J call TRBJ2-3, with 9 bases lining up with TRBD2. The trim removed 5 bases at V and 2 bases at J, leaving 5 bases unmatched. The V gene's germline CDR1 is MNHEY and CDR2 SVGEGT. The CDR3 length is 15 residues. The CDR3 DNA sequence: TGTGCCAGCAGTGGAGCGGGAGGCTCCACAGATACGCAGTATTTT. Its protein product is CASSGAGGSTDTQYF.

The chain recombines TRBV20-1 with TRBJ2-3; D possibly corresponds to TRBD1 (6 bases). The V gene lost 6 bases and the J gene lost 2 bases, with 15 bases spanning the gap. CDR1 and CDR2 (germline): DFQATT, SNEGSKA (reference sequence). This CDR3 contains 14 residues. CDR3 nucleotide sequence: TGCAGTGCCCCCATGGACAGCTACACAGATACGCAGTATTTT. Amino acid sequence: CSAPMDSYTDTQYF.

V gene TRBV11-3 combines with J gene TRBJ2-2, with D possibly matching TRBD1 (5 bases). This CDR3 is 16 amino acids long. Trimming shortened V by 5 bases and J by 7 bases, and 20 bases separated the two germline ends. Germline CDR1 and CDR2: SGHNT and YENEEA. The chain's CDR3 is CASSPPAWGMDGELFF. CDR3 coding DNA: TGTGCCAGCAGCCCTCCCGCCTGGGGCATGGACGGGGAGCTGTTTTTT.

This clonotype was seen repeatedly, ten times or more. V and J are TRBV28 and TRBJ2-7, with D perhaps matching TRBD2 (7 bases). CDR3 size: 14 residues. With 6 bases removed from V and 0 bases from J, the gap between germline ends came to 12 bases. Germline CDR1 MDHEN, CDR2 SYDVKM. This chain's CDR3 is CASSGGQSSYEQYF. The CDR3 coding sequence is TGTGCCAGCAGCGGGGGGCAGAGCTCCTACGAGCAGTACTTC.

This chain uses TRBV7-2 with TRBJ2-2; D unresolved. The CDR3 consists of 16 residues. Trimming took 3 bases from V and 0 from J, leaving 11 bases between them. Germline CDR1 SGHTA, CDR2 FQGNSA. In DNA, the CDR3 is TGTGCCAGCAGCTTTGATGCAGGCGCGAACACCGGGGAGCTGTTTTTT. This encodes CASSFDAGANTGELFF. Full variable domain (rest looked up from reference TRBV7-2 and TRBJ2-2): GAGVSQSPSNKVTEKGKDVELRCDPISGHTALYWYRQSLGQGLEFLIYFQGNSAPDKSGLPSDRFSAERTGGSVSTLTIQRTQQEDSAVYLCASSFDAGANTGELFFGEGSRLTVL.

The chain couples TRBV28 to TRBJ2-3; D is unresolved. Trimming shortened V by 5 bases and J by 3 bases, and 9 bases separated the two germline ends. This CDR3 region has 13 residues. Germline V gene data show CDR1 as MDHEN and CDR2 as SYDVKM. CDR3 in DNA: TGTGCCAGCAGTCCTGAGACAACAGATACGCAGTATTTT. As protein: CASSPETTDTQYF.